This TCR beta chain was captured by sequencing in a study of T cell responses to AZD1222 COVID-19 vaccine. On this clone itself: Its target is not known.

Clones were sequenced by immunoSEQ multiplex PCR, and TCRdb holds only the in-frame ones, with some missing. Among around 180,000 clones listed, 85% to 95% were seen once. Germline V gene data show CDR1 as MNHEY and CDR2 as SMNVEV (reference sequence). With 10 bases removed from V and 0 bases from J, the gap between germline ends came to 11 bases. The CDR3 runs to 13 residues. Study-wide results and caveats: Clonal diversity was possibly underestimated; the donors were predominantly white British and more often female. Repertoires were obtained only post-peak T cell response.

The analysis combined second doses at about 4 or about 12 weeks. This TCR derives from an adult who received the AZD1222 COVID-19 vaccine. V and J are TRBV27 and TRBJ2-3; D ambiguous. This material consisted of peripheral blood, taken 28 days after the second AZD1222 dose. CDR3 sequence reads: CATGVSSTDTQYF. In DNA, the CDR3 is TGTGCCACCGGAGTATCTAGCACAGATACGCAGTATTTT.